The rows below give T cell receptor beta chains drawn from one sample of a study of blood T cell repertoires in COVID-19. Method: immunoSEQ multiplex PCR; TCRdb's copy keeps in-frame clones and lacks some. The repertoire holds approximately 48,000 clones, with 85% to 90% as singletons. Specimen: peripheral blood. The receptors shown here come from a man between 60 and 75 years old with acute or convalescent COVID-19. Both conserved end residues are part of each CDR3. Fields, in order: V gene, J gene, CDR3 protein.

TRBV9	TRBJ2-7	CASSPRLANSYEQYF
TRBV7-8	TRBJ1-5	CASSFVRGNQPQHF
TRBV6-5	TRBJ1-1	CASIGGGAWNTEAFF
TRBV5-1	TRBJ2-2	CASSTTGANTGELFF
TRBV10-3	TRBJ2-1	CAISDRSGLNNEQFF
TRBV28	TRBJ2-1	CASRMGLAGMEFF
TRBV2	TRBJ2-2	CASSGSLAENTGELFF
TRBV15	TRBJ1-3	CATSKQGSGNTIYF
TRBV7-9	TRBJ1-3	CASSPENRVVSGNTIYF
TRBV7-3	TRBJ2-7	CASSFSSGSPHEQYF
TRBV27	TRBJ2-2	CASSLYLARNTGELFF
TRBV2	TRBJ1-1	CASRVNRVNTEAFF
TRBV5-1	TRBJ2-5	CASSGSGQETQYF
TRBV4-1	TRBJ2-1	CASSQDPGTSGYNEQFF
TRBV5-1	TRBJ2-5	CASSFTGGEETQYF
TRBV18	TRBJ2-2	CASSRETQNTGELFF
TRBV14	TRBJ2-5	CASSQGTSGTLLETQYF
TRBV27	TRBJ1-4	CASSLTHPGQGVKEKLFF
TRBV7-9	TRBJ2-3	CASSPSGGGRGPDTQYF
TRBV7-9	TRBJ1-6	CASSVGESPLHF
TRBV6-4	TRBJ2-3	CASSVSTGATDTQYF
TRBV12-5	TRBJ2-3	CASAEGGPPVKGDTQYF
TRBV7-8	TRBJ2-1	CASSLGAGGPFEQFF
TRBV19	TRBJ1-5	CASSTGTAYQPQHF
TRBV5-6	TRBJ2-2	CASSPRRTGSGELFF
TRBV4-2	TRBJ2-1	CASSQDLAGGVNEQFF
TRBV11-2	TRBJ1-6	CASSLRGGNSPLHF
TRBV5-1	TRBJ2-3	CASSLAVDSPDTQYF
TRBV2	TRBJ2-3	CASGLWIEGDTQYF
TRBV14	TRBJ1-1	CASSLGGFNTEAFF
TRBV7-9	TRBJ1-5	CASSRTGTDSNQPQHF
TRBV5-1	TRBJ1-6	CASRTDNSPLHF